The following is a T cell receptor beta chain sequence with its context. Antigen: not known. The CDR3 is 15 residues long. With V trimmed by 6 bases and J by 1 base, 6 bases remained unmatched. Germline lookup yields CDR1 SGHTA and CDR2 FQGNSA. The isolated RNA, all of it, was reverse transcribed, so expressed TCRB transcripts were what got sequenced. Profiled with immunoSEQ multiplex PCR; TCRdb holds only in-frame clones, not every one. The sample has some 150,000 clones, around 51% seen once. These data come from a study of beta chain features in type 1 diabetes. General study points: Within the patient group, naive, central memory and Treg TCRB repertoires appeared more similar to each other than within healthy donors.

This clonotype was sampled from a man aged 18 to 29 in good health. Sequencing was carried out using Tregs from blood. V gene TRBV7-2 combines with J gene TRBJ2-7, with 10 bases matching TRBD1. The CDR3 sequence: CASRPRTGGSYEQYF. CDR3 in DNA: TGTGCCAGCAGGCCCCGGACAGGGGGTTCCTACGAGCAGTACTTC. The variable domain in full, with the rest retrieved from reference TRBV7-2 and TRBJ2-7, is GAGVSQSPSNKVTEKGKDVELRCDPISGHTALYWYRQSLGQGLEFLIYFQGNSAPDKSGLPSDRFSAERTGGSVSTLTIQRTQQEDSAVYLCASRPRTGGSYEQYFGPGTRLTVT.